This T cell receptor beta chain was documented in a study of T cell repertoires in ileal Crohn's disease. Background on the study: Every patient was operated on for stricturing (around 61%) or penetrating (39%) complications.

The table came from immunoSEQ multiplex PCR; TCRdb's copy has only in-frame clones and leaves some out. The sample includes approximately 13,000 clones, about three quarters of them seen just once. Deletions cut 2 bases from V and 6 bases from J, with 6 bases between. The germline V gene encodes CDR1 SGHTA and CDR2 FQGNSA. The CDR3 runs 12 residues. The sequence came from an adult with Crohn's disease. The sample taken for sequencing was ileal tissue. This chain joins TRBV7-2 and TRBJ2-3; no clear D. The CDR3, as DNA: TGTGCCAGCAGCTTACGTACTGATACGCAGTATTTT. It yields the protein CASSLRTDTQYF.